The clone carrying this TCR beta chain was picked up a small number of times. The target antigen is unknown. This sample stems from a study of vaccination and CD4 T cells after COVID-19. Trimming took off 1 base at V and 4 bases at J, with 13 bases between the two ends. Germline-derived CDR1 and CDR2 are DFQATT and SNEGSKA (reference sequence). The CDR3 is 14 amino acids. The study, taken as a whole, reports: Relatively few convalescent patients were studied; early post-infection timepoints were not included.

Sequence data for DNA of cultured CD4+ T cells were generated by the Oncomine TCR Beta short-read assay. TCRdb itself ran the PCR reads through MiXCR, one entry per CDR3 protein. The sample lists about 8,000 distinct CDR3 sequences; 50% were seen once. Treatment of the sample: roughly 11-day PBMC culture with coronavirus spike peptide pools or control peptides (ViraFEST assay). Using peptide pools, antigen-specific T cells were expanded in ViraFEST before TCRs were sequenced. All positive PCR tests were dated between March and December 2020, predating US Alpha, Beta and Delta variants. This clonotype was obtained from a human donor who had recovered from COVID-19. The V call is TRBV20-1, the J call TRBJ2-5; D possibly corresponds to TRBD2 (6 bases). What was sequenced was CD4+ T cells from blood, cultured in vitro. CDR3 amino acids: CSARVGEAGETQYF. CDR3 in DNA: TGCAGTGCTAGAGTTGGGGAAGCGGGAGAGACCCAGTACTTC.